The rows below give T cell receptor beta chains drawn from one sample of a study of T-cell reconstitution after alpha-beta-depleted transplantation in children. TCRdb passed the PCR reads through MiXCR, listing each CDR3 protein once. Among about 580,000 distinct CDR3 sequences listed, around 23% were seen once. The sequences come from PBMCs, mostly from graft donor cells, collected 360 days after TCRalphabeta/CD19-depleted stem cell transplant. The receptors shown here come from a boy younger than two who had a stem cell transplant for acute myeloid leukemia, so the T cells may come from the graft donor. The CDR3 runs from the conserved cysteine through the conserved F or W. A D gene is named only where the DNA matches it firmly. For some rows the clone size is stated as once, few or many, or as a class when expanded; others skip it.

j_call v_call d_call clone_size cdr3_aa cdr3_nt
TRBJ2-7 TRBV20-1 . few CSASEGSAYEQYF TGCAGTGCTAGTGAGGGGAGCGCTTACGAGCAGTACTTC
TRBJ2-6 TRBV12-3/TRBV12-4 . few CASSFGRASGANVLTF TGTGCCAGCAGTTTCGGACGGGCATCTGGGGCCAACGTCCTGACTTTC
TRBJ2-2 TRBV6-1 TRBD2 many CASRGGLDTGELFF TGTGCCAGCAGGGGGGGGTTAGACACCGGGGAGCTGTTTTTT
TRBJ2-7 TRBV12-3/TRBV12-4 TRBD2 few CASSFGGLAGANEQYF TGTGCCAGCAGTTTCGGGGGACTAGCGGGGGCCAACGAGCAGTACTTC
TRBJ2-1 TRBV4-1 TRBD1 once CASSLGGRTVSYNEQFF TGCGCCAGCAGCCTAGGGGGCAGGACAGTATCCTACAATGAGCAGTTCTTC
TRBJ1-4 TRBV10-3 . many CAISAGAATNEKLFF TGTGCCATCAGTGCCGGGGCAGCAACTAATGAAAAACTGTTTTTT
TRBJ2-3 TRBV6-4 . few CASSESPHPTDTQYF TGTGCCAGCAGTGAATCCCCCCACCCCACAGATACGCAGTATTTT
TRBJ2-7 TRBV20-1 . . CSARDRLVSSYEQYF TGCAGTGCTAGAGATCGACTGGTGAGCTCCTACGAGCAGTACTTC
TRBJ2-3 TRBV20-1 . . CSARDLPSDTQYF TGCAGTGCTAGAGATCTCCCCTCAGATACGCAGTATTTT
TRBJ2-1 TRBV24-1 . many CATSDLALNEQFF TGTGCCACCAGTGATTTGGCCCTCAATGAGCAGTTCTTC
TRBJ1-4 TRBV29-1 TRBD1 many CSVDTGGRGEKLFF TGCAGCGTTGATACAGGGGGAAGAGGGGAAAAACTGTTTTTT
TRBJ2-1 TRBV24-1 . . CATSDGPGNEQFF TGTGCCACCAGTGATGGACCTGGGAATGAGCAGTTCTTC
TRBJ1-1 TRBV12-2 . . CASRSKTGMNTEAFF TGTGCAAGTCGCTCCAAGACAGGTATGAACACTGAAGCTTTCTTT
TRBJ1-5 TRBV7-4 . . CASSLKGSNQPQHF TGTGCCAGCAGCTTAAAAGGTAGCAATCAGCCCCAGCATTTT
TRBJ2-7 TRBV4-1 . . CASSQPDLYEQYF TGCGCCAGCAGCCAACCAGATCTTTACGAGCAGTACTTC
TRBJ2-1 TRBV7-9 . few CASSRTHLTYNEQFF TGTGCCAGCAGCCGGACGCACCTGACCTACAATGAGCAGTTCTTC
TRBJ1-2 TRBV12-3/TRBV12-4 TRBD1 few CASSVRQGYGYTF TGTGCCAGCAGTGTCCGACAGGGCTATGGCTACACCTTC
TRBJ1-5 TRBV12-3/TRBV12-4 . few CASSPDNLGNQPQHF TGTGCCAGCAGTCCCGACAATCTAGGCAATCAGCCCCAGCATTTT
TRBJ2-1 TRBV7-9 . many CASRPRGNEQFF TGTGCCAGCAGGCCTCGGGGCAATGAGCAGTTCTTC
TRBJ1-2 TRBV10-1 . . CASSANRVGGYTF TGCGCCAGCAGTGCCAACAGGGTTGGAGGCTACACCTTC
TRBJ2-1 TRBV5-1 TRBD2 many CASSLLAGDAPSYNEQFF TGCGCCAGCAGCTTGCTAGCGGGGGATGCACCCTCCTACAATGAGCAGTTCTTC
TRBJ2-2 TRBV6-1 TRBD1 . CASSRGDRTTGELFF TGTGCCAGCAGTCGCGGGGACAGGACAACCGGGGAGCTGTTTTTT
TRBJ2-5 TRBV15 . . CATSRDRGNQETQYF TGTGCCACCAGCAGAGATAGGGGCAACCAAGAGACCCAGTACTTC
TRBJ2-1 TRBV28 TRBD2 many CASKSVRLAFYNEQFF TGTGCCAGCAAATCCGTCCGACTAGCTTTTTACAATGAGCAGTTCTTC
TRBJ2-5 TRBV6-5 . few CASSYRRNIQETQYF TGTGCCAGCAGTTACCGCAGGAATATCCAAGAGACCCAGTACTTC
TRBJ1-1 TRBV6-1 . . CASRFEGAWTEAFF TGTGCCAGCAGGTTTGAGGGCGCGTGGACTGAAGCTTTCTTT
TRBJ1-5 TRBV6-5 . many CASSIHRLNQPQHF TGTGCCAGCAGCATTCACAGGCTCAATCAGCCCCAGCATTTT
TRBJ2-2 TRBV5-1 . . CASSTEGPGELFF TGCGCCAGCAGCACCGAGGGGCCCGGGGAGCTGTTTTTT
TRBJ2-2 TRBV5-3 . . CAMSSRVTRSNTGELFF TGTGCCATGAGCTCCAGGGTGACACGGTCGAACACCGGGGAGCTGTTTTTT
TRBJ2-5 TRBV20-1 . . CSASFGRTQYF TGCAGTGCTAGTTTCGGCAGGACCCAGTACTTC
TRBJ1-2 TRBV30 . few CAWSVNVGVDGYTF TGTGCCTGGAGTGTAAATGTGGGAGTGGATGGCTACACCTTC
TRBJ2-6 TRBV5-1 . . CASSLDIRFSGANVLTF TGCGCCAGCAGCTTAGATATTCGGTTCTCTGGGGCCAACGTCCTGACTTTC
TRBJ2-1 TRBV4-3 TRBD2 few CASSQDSSGGTNEQFF TGCGCCAGCAGCCAAGATAGTAGCGGGGGGACTAATGAGCAGTTCTTC
TRBJ2-5 TRBV12-3/TRBV12-4 . many CASSLVGPQETQYF TGTGCCAGCAGTTTGGTGGGACCGCAAGAGACCCAGTACTTC
TRBJ1-2 TRBV5-4 . . CASTEGVGGYTF TGTGCCAGCACCGAGGGGGTCGGTGGCTACACCTTC
TRBJ2-1 TRBV5-1 TRBD1 many CASSLARQGDEQFF TGCGCCAGCAGCTTGGCGCGACAGGGCGATGAGCAGTTCTTC
TRBJ2-5 TRBV5-1 . . CASSSTTQETQYF TGCGCCAGCAGCTCGACTACTCAAGAGACCCAGTACTTC
TRBJ2-7 TRBV2 . . CAIGPGDEQYF TGTGCCATCGGTCCAGGGGACGAGCAGTACTTC
TRBJ2-1 TRBV28 TRBD1 . CASSLFPGGQGYMLGEFF TGTGCCAGCAGTTTATTTCCGGGGGGACAGGGGTATATGTTAGGGGAGTTCTTC
TRBJ2-1 TRBV28 . few CASIGQKHYNEQFF TGTGCCAGCATCGGCCAGAAACACTACAATGAGCAGTTCTTC
TRBJ2-3 TRBV5-1 . many CASSLDAGRTDTQYF TGCGCCAGCAGCTTGGATGCGGGAAGGACAGATACGCAGTATTTT
TRBJ2-3 TRBV10-2 TRBD1 . CATVGTGSSTDTQYF TGCGCCACTGTAGGGACAGGGTCTAGCACAGATACGCAGTATTTT
TRBJ2-5 TRBV29-1 TRBD2 . CSVEVGLAPETQYF TGCAGCGTTGAAGTTGGACTAGCGCCCGAGACCCAGTACTTC
TRBJ2-3 TRBV10-2 . . CASRLNTDTQYF TGCGCCAGCCGACTAAACACAGATACGCAGTATTTT
TRBJ2-3 TRBV12-3/TRBV12-4 TRBD2 . CASNKAGDPTDTQYF TGTGCCAGCAATAAAGCGGGGGACCCGACAGATACGCAGTATTTT
TRBJ1-2 TRBV6-6 . . CASRPGEDYGYTF TGTGCCAGCAGACCCGGCGAAGACTATGGCTACACCTTC